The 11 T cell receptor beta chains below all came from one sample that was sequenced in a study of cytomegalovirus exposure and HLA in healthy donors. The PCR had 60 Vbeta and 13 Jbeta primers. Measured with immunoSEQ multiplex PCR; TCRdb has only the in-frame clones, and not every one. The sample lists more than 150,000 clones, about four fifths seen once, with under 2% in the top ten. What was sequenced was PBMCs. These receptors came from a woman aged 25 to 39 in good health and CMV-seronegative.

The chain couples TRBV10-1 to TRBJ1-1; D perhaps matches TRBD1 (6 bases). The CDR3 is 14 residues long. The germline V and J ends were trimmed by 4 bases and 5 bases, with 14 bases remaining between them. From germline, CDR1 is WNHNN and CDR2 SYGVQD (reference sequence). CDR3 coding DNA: TGCGCCAGCAGTGTGGACAGCGTGGGGACTGAAGCTTTCTTT. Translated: CASSVDSVGTEAFF.

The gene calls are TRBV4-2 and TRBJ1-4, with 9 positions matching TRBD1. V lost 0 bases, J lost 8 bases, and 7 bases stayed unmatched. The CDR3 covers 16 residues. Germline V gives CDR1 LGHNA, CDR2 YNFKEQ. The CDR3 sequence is CASSQDIDRGDEKLFF. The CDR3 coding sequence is TGTGCCAGCAGCCAAGATATCGACAGGGGGGACGAAAAACTGTTTTTT.

CDR3 amino acids: CASSYYVGGDYGYTF. The CDR3 coding sequence is TGTGCCAGCAGTTATTATGTGGGAGGGGATTATGGCTACACCTTC. The V gene is TRBV6-5, the J gene TRBJ1-2; a weak D match, TRBD1 (5 bases). CDR1 and CDR2 from the germline V gene are MNHEY and SVGAGI. Trimming pared 3 bases from V and 5 bases from J, leaving 16 bases between. The CDR3 loop spans 15 amino acids.

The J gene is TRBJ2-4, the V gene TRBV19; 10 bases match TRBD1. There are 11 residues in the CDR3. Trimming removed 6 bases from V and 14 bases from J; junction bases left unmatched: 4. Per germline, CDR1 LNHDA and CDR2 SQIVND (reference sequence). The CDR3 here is CASSDRGPEYF. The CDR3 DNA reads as TGTGCCAGTAGCGACAGGGGGCCTGAGTACTTC.

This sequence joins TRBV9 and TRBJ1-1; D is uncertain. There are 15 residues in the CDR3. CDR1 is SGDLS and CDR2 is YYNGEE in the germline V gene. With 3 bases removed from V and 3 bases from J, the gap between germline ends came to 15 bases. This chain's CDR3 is CASSAGKGLDTEAFF. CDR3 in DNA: TGTGCCAGCAGCGCGGGGAAAGGGCTGGACACTGAAGCTTTCTTT.

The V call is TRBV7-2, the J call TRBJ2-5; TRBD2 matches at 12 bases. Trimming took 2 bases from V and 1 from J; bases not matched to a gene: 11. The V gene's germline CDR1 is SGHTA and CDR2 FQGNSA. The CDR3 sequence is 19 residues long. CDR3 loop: CASSLMGGLAGGRQETQYF. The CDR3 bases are TGTGCCAGCAGCTTAATGGGCGGGCTAGCGGGGGGGCGCCAAGAGACCCAGTACTTC.

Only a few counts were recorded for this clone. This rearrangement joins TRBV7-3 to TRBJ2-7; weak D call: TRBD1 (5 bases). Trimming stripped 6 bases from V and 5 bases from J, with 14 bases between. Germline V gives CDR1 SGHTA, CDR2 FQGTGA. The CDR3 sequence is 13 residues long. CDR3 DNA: TGTGCCAGCAGTCGAACTCTGGGGCACGAGCAGTACTTC. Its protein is CASSRTLGHEQYF.

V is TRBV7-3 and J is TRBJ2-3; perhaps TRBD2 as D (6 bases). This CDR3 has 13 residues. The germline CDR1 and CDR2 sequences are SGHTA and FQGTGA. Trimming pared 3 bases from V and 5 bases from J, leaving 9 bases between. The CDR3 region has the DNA TGTGCCAGCAGCTTTCCGGGGGTAGATACGCAGTATTTT. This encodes CASSFPGVDTQYF.

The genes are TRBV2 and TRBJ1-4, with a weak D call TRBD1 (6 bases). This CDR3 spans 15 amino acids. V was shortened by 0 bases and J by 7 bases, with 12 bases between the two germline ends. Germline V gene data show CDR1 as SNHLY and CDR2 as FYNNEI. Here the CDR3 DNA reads TGTGCCAGCAGTGAAGCGCGGGGGGCGGGTGAAAAACTGTTTTTT. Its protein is CASSEARGAGEKLFF.

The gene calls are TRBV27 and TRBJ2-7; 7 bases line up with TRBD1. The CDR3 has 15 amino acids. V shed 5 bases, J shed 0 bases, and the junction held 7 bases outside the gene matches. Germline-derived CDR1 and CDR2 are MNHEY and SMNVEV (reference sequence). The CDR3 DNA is TGTGCCAGCAGTGAAAACAGGGGTCCCTCCTACGAGCAGTACTTC. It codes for CASSENRGPSYEQYF.

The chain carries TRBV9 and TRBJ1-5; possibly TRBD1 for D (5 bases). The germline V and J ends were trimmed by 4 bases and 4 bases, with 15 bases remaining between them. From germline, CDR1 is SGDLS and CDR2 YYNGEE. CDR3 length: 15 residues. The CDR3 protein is CASSPSGGGNQPQHF. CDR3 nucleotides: TGTGCCAGCAGCCCTTCCGGGGGGGGTAATCAGCCCCAGCATTTT. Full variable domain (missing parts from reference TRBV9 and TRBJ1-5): DSGVTQTPKHLITATGQRVTLRCSPRSGDLSVYWYQQSLDQGLQFLIQYYNGEERAKGNILERFSAQQFPDLHSELNLSSLELGDSALYFCASSPSGGGNQPQHFGDGTRLSIL.